A single T cell receptor (beta chain) is shown here with its context. The entry originates in a study of tumor-infiltrating lymphocytes in localized non-small cell lung cancer. Study at large: Patients included smokers and never-smokers with various histologies, some sampled after neoadjuvant chemotherapy.

Trimming at V came to 1 base and at J to 7 bases, leaving 10 bases not matched to a gene. The CDR3 is 16 residues long. CDR1 is GTSNPN and CDR2 is SVGIG in the germline V gene (reference sequence). Measured with immunoSEQ multiplex PCR; TCRdb has only the in-frame clones, and not every one. Among 5,500 to 8,000 clones, 74% were seen once, and the ten largest hold approximately 6.5%. Material for sequencing was uninvolved lung tissue not adjacent to the tumor. The gene calls are TRBV30 and TRBJ1-1; 12 bases match TRBD1. The receptor comes from a human donor with non-small cell lung cancer. The chain's CDR3 is CAWSGMPGQGAVEAFF. CDR3 DNA: TGTGCCTGGAGTGGAATGCCGGGACAGGGGGCCGTTGAAGCTTTCTTT.